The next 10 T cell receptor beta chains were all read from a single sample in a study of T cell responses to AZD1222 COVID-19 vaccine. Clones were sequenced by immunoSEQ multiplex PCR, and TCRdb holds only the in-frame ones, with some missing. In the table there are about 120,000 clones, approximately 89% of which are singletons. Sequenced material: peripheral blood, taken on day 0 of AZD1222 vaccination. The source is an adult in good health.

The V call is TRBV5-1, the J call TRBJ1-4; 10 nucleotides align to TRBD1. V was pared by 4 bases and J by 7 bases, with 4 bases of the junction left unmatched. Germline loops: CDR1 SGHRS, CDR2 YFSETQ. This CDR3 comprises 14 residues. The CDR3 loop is CASSRGQGPEKLFF. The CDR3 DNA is TGCGCCAGCAGCAGGGGACAGGGGCCTGAAAAACTGTTTTTT.

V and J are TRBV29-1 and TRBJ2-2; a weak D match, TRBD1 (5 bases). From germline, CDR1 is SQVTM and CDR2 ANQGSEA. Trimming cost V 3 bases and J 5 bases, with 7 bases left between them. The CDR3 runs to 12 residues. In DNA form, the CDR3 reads TGCAGCGTTGACTCAGGGACCGGGGAGCTGTTTTTT. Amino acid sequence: CSVDSGTGELFF.

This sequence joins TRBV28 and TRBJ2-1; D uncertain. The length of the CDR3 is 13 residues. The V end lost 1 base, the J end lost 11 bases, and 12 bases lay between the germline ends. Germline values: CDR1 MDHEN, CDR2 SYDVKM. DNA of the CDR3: TGTGCCAGCAGTTTATTAGGCCCTCGGAAGCAGTTCTTC. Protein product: CASSLLGPRKQFF.

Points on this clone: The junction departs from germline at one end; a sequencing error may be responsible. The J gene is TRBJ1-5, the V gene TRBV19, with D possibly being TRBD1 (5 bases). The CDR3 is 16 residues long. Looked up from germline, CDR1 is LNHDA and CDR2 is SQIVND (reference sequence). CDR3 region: CASSLEGDRKMQPQHF. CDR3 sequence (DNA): TGTGCCAGTAGTCTAGAAGGGGATAGGAAGATGCAGCCCCAGCATTTT.

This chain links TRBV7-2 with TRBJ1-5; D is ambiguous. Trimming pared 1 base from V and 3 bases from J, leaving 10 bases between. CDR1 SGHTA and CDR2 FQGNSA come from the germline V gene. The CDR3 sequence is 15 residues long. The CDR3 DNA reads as TGTGCCAGCAGCTTAGAGTGGCAGCCCAATCAGCCCCAGCATTTT. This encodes CASSLEWQPNQPQHF.

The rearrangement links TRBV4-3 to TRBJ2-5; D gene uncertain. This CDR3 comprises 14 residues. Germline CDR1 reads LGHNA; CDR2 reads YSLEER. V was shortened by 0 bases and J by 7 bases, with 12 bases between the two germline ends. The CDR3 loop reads CASSQDGRVGTQYF. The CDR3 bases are TGCGCCAGCAGCCAAGATGGACGGGTGGGGACCCAGTACTTC.

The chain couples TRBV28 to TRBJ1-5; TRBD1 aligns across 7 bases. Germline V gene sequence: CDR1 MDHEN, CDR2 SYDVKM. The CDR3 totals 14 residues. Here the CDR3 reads CAYSRGGGNQPQHF. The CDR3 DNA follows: TGTGCTTACTCCAGGGGGGGTGGCAATCAGCCCCAGCATTTT.

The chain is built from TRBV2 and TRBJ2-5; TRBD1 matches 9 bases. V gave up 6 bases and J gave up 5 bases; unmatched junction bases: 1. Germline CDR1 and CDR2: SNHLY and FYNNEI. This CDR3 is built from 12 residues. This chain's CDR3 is CASRTGGETQYF. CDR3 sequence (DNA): TGTGCCAGCAGGACAGGGGGGGAGACCCAGTACTTC.

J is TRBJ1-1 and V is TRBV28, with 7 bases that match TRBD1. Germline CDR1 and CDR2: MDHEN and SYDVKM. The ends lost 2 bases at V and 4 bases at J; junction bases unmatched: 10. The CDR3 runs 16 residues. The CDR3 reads CASSLTPTAGGTEAFF. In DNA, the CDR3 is TGTGCCAGCAGTTTAACCCCTACGGCAGGGGGCACTGAAGCTTTCTTT.

The CDR3 spells CASRPSGDGGNQPQHF. DNA for the CDR3: TGTGCCAGCAGGCCGTCGGGGGACGGAGGCAATCAGCCCCAGCATTTT. V usage is TRBV28 and J usage is TRBJ1-5; D is perhaps TRBD1 (5 bases). CDR1 and CDR2 (germline): MDHEN, SYDVKM. The CDR3 sequence is 16 residues long. Trimming removed 6 bases at V and 2 bases at J, with 17 bases between.